This T cell receptor (beta chain) came from a study of identical twins. Study results and limitations: There were fewer insertions in abundant cord blood beta clonotypes, but memory repertoires showed no such pattern.

This CDR3 contains 12 residues. Trimming took 7 bases from V and 8 from J, leaving 17 bases between them. Germline CDR1 SQVTM, CDR2 ANQGSEA. This clonotype has ten or more counts. The antigen is unknown. A universal primer site was added by template switching, and unique molecular identifiers were carried by the cDNA. TCRdb re-called the 5' RACE reads with MiXCR, one entry per CDR3 protein. The repertoire holds around 670,000 distinct CDR3 sequences, with less than 7% as singletons. The sample taken for sequencing was naive T cells sorted from blood. The receptor was isolated from a young man in good health. V and J are TRBV29-1 and TRBJ1-2, with D maybe TRBD1 (5 bases). The CDR3 DNA follows: TGCAGCGCCGTGGGGGGAACTAGAGGCTACACCTTC. Translation: CSAVGGTRGYTF. Using reference TRBV29-1 and TRBJ1-2 for the parts outside the CDR3, the full variable domain is SAVISQKPSRDICQRGTSLTIQCQVDSQVTMMFWYRQQPGQSLTLIATANQGSEATYESGFVIDKFPISRPNLTFSTLTVSNMSPEDSSIYLCSAVGGTRGYTFGSGTRLTVV.